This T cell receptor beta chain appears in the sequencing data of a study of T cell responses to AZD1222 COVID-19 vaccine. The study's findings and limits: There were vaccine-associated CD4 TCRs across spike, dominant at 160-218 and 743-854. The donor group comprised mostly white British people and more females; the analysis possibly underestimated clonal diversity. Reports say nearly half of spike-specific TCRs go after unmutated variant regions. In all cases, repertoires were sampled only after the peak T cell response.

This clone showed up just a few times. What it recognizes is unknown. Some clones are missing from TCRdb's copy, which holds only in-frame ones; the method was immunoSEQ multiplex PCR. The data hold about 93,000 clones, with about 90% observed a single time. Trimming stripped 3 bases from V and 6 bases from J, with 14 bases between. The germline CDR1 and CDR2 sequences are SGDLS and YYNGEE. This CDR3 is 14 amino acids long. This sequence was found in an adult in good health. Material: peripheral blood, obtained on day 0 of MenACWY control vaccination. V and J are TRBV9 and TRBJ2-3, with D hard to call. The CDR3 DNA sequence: TGTGCCAGCAGCGAGTCCCCCCCGTCCGATACGCAGTATTTT. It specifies CASSESPPSDTQYF.